This T cell receptor beta chain originates from a study of blood T cell repertoires in COVID-19. Overall study context: There were acute and convalescent COVID-19 samples, and they came from the United States, Italy and Spain. From T cells, B-cell-depleted T cells, or PBMCs came the material, which was cDNA or gDNA.

In the original analysis: Cell counts per sample came from amplifying reference gene primers. Using immunoSEQ multiplex PCR, the repertoire was profiled, and TCRdb retains in-frame clones only, with some absent. That table furnishes V, J and clone size, whereas the DNA furnished D and trimming. Seen here are about 340,000 clones, roughly 90% observed once, and the top ten hold about 7.1%. The Seattle site enrolled patients during active infection and followed them longitudinally. V was cut by 2 bases and J by 0 bases, with 13 bases left in between. Germline V gene sequence: CDR1 WSHSY, CDR2 SAAADI. The CDR3 totals 16 residues.

V and J are TRBV10-2 and TRBJ1-1; D not resolved. This TCR came from a woman aged 55-70 years with COVID-19, enrolled during active disease. Source material: peripheral blood. CDR3 protein: CASSESGLLLNTEAFF. The CDR3 DNA is TGCGCCAGCAGTGAGAGCGGGCTATTACTGAACACTGAAGCTTTCTTT.